This T cell receptor beta chain was recovered during a study of cytotoxic CD8 clonotypes in ibrutinib-treated CLL (dated by TCRdb to the early 2020s). Regarding the research as a whole: The cohort included about 15 treatment-naive and some twelve relapsed/refractory patients; under 18 were IGHV unmutated. Responses were partial in roughly 24 patients and complete in 2; after median approximately 69 months follow-up, some 14 stayed in remission and 12 progressed. Response samples were taken after a median of about a year on treatment, ranging from about 6 to 36 months. On average, each sample yielded about 260,000 productive templates and roughly 95,000 productive rearrangements. Longitudinal samples were available for about 30% of the 86 trial participants. Cryopreserved peripheral blood mononuclear cells were obtained prior to treatment, at the time of response, and at either disease progression or sustained remission. Beyond this particular receptor, the publication reports: Baseline clonality was found to be higher than that of age-matched healthy donors and was strongly correlated with circulating CD8+ T-cell counts. Public clonotypes were rare and either shrank or stayed stable during treatment, and the rise in clonality at ibrutinib response reflected expansion of private clonotypes. At ibrutinib response clonality went up, during sustained remission it held steady, and at progression it dropped back toward baseline. Lymph node repertoires were not examined, and the timing of sampling was not matched between patients in sustained remission and those whose disease progressed.

The goal of deep resolution MiSeq sequencing was a depth between 1 in 1 million and 1 in 200,000 T cells, and coverage averaged 10x per clonotype. TCR beta libraries were generated with the immunoSEQ hsTCRB Kit. Per the original workflow: ImmunoSEQ Data Assistant and ImmunoSEQ Analyzer were used for data analysis, and V, D and J genes were assigned according to IMGT definitions. Clonality, which ranges from 0 to 1, was calculated as one minus the normalized Shannon entropy of productive rearrangement frequencies. Public clonotype analysis was restricted to overrepresented clonotypes comprising at least 0.05% of each patient's repertoire. Approximately 13 age-matched healthy donor repertoires from immuneACCESS served as clonality controls. Held by TCRdb, this immuneACCESS table contains in-frame sequences only and omits some clones. Under half of the omission traces to an unresolved V gene where checked; the cause of the rest is unknown. V, J and clone size are those of that table, while D and trimming were read from the DNA. The sample table contains some 290,000 clones; only one count was recorded for roughly 80% of them. Clones ranked in the top ten supply about 6.7% of the sample.

For TCR beta library preparation, approximately 2.2 micrograms of genomic DNA were isolated from cryopreserved PBMCs. Longitudinal blood samples from CLL patients receiving ibrutinib monotherapy were subjected to high-throughput TCR beta sequencing. The patients were enrolled in a single-center, open-label phase 2 trial of ibrutinib monotherapy. This clone was recorded once. It has no known antigen specificity. No base quality information exists; no much larger clone differs at one position. Source: PBMCs, taken before ibrutinib treatment. The TCR was taken from a human donor with chronic lymphocytic leukemia.

The encoded CDR3 is CASSLGTGIGEQYF. The DNA sequence follows: TGCGCCAGCAGCTTGGGGACAGGGATCGGAGAGCAGTACTTC. Recombination joined TRBV5-1 with TRBJ2-7, and TRBD1 matches 8 of the central bases. Trimming takes 0 bases off V and 7 bases off J; junction bases not matched to a gene: 6. Including the terminal cysteine and phenylalanine, the CDR3 comprises 14 residues. The retained sequence is limited to the CDR3, 42 bases, with the frame set at the first base. CDR1 and CDR2 (SGHRS, YFSETQ) derive from the germline V gene.